This TCR beta chain was observed in a study of T cell responses to AZD1222 COVID-19 vaccine. The V end was cut by 5 bases, the J end by 0 bases, with 10 bases between. The CDR3 consists of 14 residues. CDR1 and CDR2 from the germline V gene are SEHNR and FQNEAQ (reference sequence). Data came from immunoSEQ multiplex PCR; TCRdb stores just in-frame clones and leaves some out. Of 25,000 to 35,000 clones listed, around 86% were seen once; the top ten hold 1% to 1.5%. This clone was seen just once. The receptor was isolated from an adult in good health. The genes are TRBV7-9 and TRBJ1-1, with a tentative D call TRBD1 (6 bases). Sequenced material: peripheral blood, taken on day 0 of AZD1222 vaccination. CDR3 region: CASSMDSMNTEAFF. CDR3 sequence (DNA): TGTGCCAGCAGCATGGACAGCATGAACACTGAAGCTTTCTTT.